Here is one T cell receptor (beta chain) with its context. Its antigen is currently unknown. This CDR3 comprises 16 residues. The data were obtained in a study of blood T cells in healthy people across ages. A second about 6 to 12 cycle PCR used barcoded and J-beta primers. TCRdb re-called the 5' RACE reads with MiXCR, one entry per CDR3 protein. The data show 1.5 million to 2 million distinct CDR3 sequences, around 50% seen once. Study-wide findings and caveats: Unknown CMV status may confound age-related changes in expanded clones.

The specimen sequenced was blood. The rearrangement uses TRBV21-1 and TRBJ2-7. TRBV21-1 is reported as a pseudogene. The receptor was derived from a woman aged 40 to 50 in good health. This CDR3 is CASSKERRQLPYEQYF. CDR3 coding DNA: TGTGCCAGCAGCAAAGAAAGGAGACAGCTTCCATACGAGCAGTACTTC.